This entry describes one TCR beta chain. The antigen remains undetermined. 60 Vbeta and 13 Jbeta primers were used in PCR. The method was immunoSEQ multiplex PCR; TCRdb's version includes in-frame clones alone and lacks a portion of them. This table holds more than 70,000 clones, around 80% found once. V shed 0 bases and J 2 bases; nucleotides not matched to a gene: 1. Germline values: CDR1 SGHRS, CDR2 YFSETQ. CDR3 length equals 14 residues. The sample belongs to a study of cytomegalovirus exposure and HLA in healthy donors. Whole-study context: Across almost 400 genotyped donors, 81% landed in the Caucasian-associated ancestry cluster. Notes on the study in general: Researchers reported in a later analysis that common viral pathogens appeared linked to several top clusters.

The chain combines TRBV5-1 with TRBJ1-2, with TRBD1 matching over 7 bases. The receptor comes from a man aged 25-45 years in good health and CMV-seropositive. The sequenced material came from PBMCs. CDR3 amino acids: CASSLVTGNYGYTF. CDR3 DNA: TGCGCCAGCAGCTTGGTGACAGGGAACTATGGCTACACCTTC.